This T cell receptor (beta chain) is from a study of blood T cell repertoires in COVID-19. About the research overall: Specimens from acute and convalescent COVID-19 originated in the United States, Italy and Spain.

The repertoire was sequenced with immunoSEQ multiplex PCR; TCRdb's copy has only in-frame clones and lacks some. The sample holds 250,000 or so clones, approximately 85% seen once. Details on this clone: The same CDR3 is also encoded by other DNA sequences in this sample.

CDR3 length: 15 residues. Per germline, CDR1 KGHSH and CDR2 LQKENI. After removal of 2 bases from V and 1 base from J, the junction contained 2 bases not matched to a gene. Cohorts were based on clinical histories the participants reported. J is TRBJ1-3 and V is TRBV18; 7 bases line up with TRBD1. This sequence was found in a woman between 50 and 59 years old who had recovered from COVID-19. Source material: PBMCs or T cells enriched from blood (not recorded which). CDR3 protein: CASSPEQGSGNTIYF. The CDR3 region has the DNA TGTGCCAGCTCACCAGAACAGGGGTCTGGAAACACCATATATTTT.